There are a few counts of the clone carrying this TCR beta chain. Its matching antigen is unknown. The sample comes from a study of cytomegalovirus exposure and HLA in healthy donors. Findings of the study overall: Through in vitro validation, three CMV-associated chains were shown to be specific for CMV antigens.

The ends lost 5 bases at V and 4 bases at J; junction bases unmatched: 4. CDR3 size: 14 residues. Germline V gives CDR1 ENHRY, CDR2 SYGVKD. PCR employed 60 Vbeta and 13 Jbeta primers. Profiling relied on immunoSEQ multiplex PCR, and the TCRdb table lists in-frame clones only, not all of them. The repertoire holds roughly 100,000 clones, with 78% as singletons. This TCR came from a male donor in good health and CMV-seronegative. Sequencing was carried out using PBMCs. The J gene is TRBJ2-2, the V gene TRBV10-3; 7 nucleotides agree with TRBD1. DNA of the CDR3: TGTGCCATCAGTTTGACAGGGTCCACCGGGGAGCTGTTTTTT. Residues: CAISLTGSTGELFF.